A selection of T cell receptor beta chains follows, all from one sample in a study of OX40 agonist ivuxolimab in advanced cancers. Only in-frame clones appear in the TCRdb table, and some are missing; sequencing was by immunoSEQ multiplex PCR. The sample holds about 53,000 clones, 70% to 90% seen once. Sequenced here: CD4+ or CD8+ T cells sorted from blood, sampled in a trial of the OX40 agonist ivuxolimab. The receptors shown here come from an adult with an advanced solid tumor such as melanoma, head and neck, liver or kidney cancer. CDR3s include the opening cysteine and the closing phenylalanine or tryptophan. Each record gives: J gene, D gene, clone size, V gene, CDR3 DNA, CDR3 protein. The D gene is left open where the match is weak. The size field is filled for only some rows; it gives once, few, many or a size class.

J: TRBJ1-2
D: .
size: once
V: TRBV6-6
DNA: TGTGCCGCACGGGGAAACTATGGCTACACCTTC
CDR3: CAARGNYGYTF

J: TRBJ1-1
D: .
size: few
V: TRBV4-1
DNA: TGCGCCAGCAGCCAACTCTCTCAGGGCATCACTGAAGCTTTCTTT
CDR3: CASSQLSQGITEAFF

J: TRBJ2-3
D: TRBD2
size: .
V: TRBV30
DNA: TGTGCCTGGGCGGGAGTGGCCGATACGCAGTATTTT
CDR3: CAWAGVADTQYF

J: TRBJ1-2
D: .
size: .
V: TRBV6-1
DNA: TGTGCCAGCAGTGAATCGCAGGGTGGTAGCTATGGCTACACCTTC
CDR3: CASSESQGGSYGYTF

J: TRBJ1-3
D: TRBD1
size: .
V: TRBV27
DNA: TGTGCCAGCAGTTCTAGACCACCGAGACAGGGAAGCCCCTCTGGAAACACCATATATTTT
CDR3: CASSSRPPRQGSPSGNTIYF

J: TRBJ2-3
D: TRBD2
size: .
V: TRBV28
DNA: TGTGCCAGCAGTAGCCCTAGCGGGGGGGCCGATACGCAGTATTTT
CDR3: CASSSPSGGADTQYF

J: TRBJ1-5
D: .
size: .
V: TRBV15
DNA: TGTGCCACCAGCAGGGGACTAGGGTGGGATCAGCCCCAGCATTTT
CDR3: CATSRGLGWDQPQHF

J: TRBJ2-3
D: .
size: .
V: TRBV2
DNA: TGTGCCAGCATGAACGGGGTCGGGGATACGCAGTATTTT
CDR3: CASMNGVGDTQYF

J: TRBJ2-5
D: .
size: .
V: TRBV5-8
DNA: TGTGCCAGCAGCTACGGGCTCCCTCAAGAGACCCAGTACTTC
CDR3: CASSYGLPQETQYF

J: TRBJ1-5
D: TRBD1
size: .
V: TRBV6-6
DNA: TGTGCCAGCAGTCCCAGACAGGGGGTGAGCAATCAGCCCCAGCATTTT
CDR3: CASSPRQGVSNQPQHF

J: TRBJ2-1
D: .
size: .
V: TRBV10-3
DNA: TGTGCCATCAGCCAAGGGGGGGGTTTAGGTAATGAGCAGTTCTTC
CDR3: CAISQGGGLGNEQFF

J: TRBJ1-1
D: TRBD1
size: .
V: TRBV5-4
DNA: TGTGCCAGCACCTTGTTCGACAGGGGGGCCACTGAAGCTTTCTTT
CDR3: CASTLFDRGATEAFF

J: TRBJ1-1
D: .
size: .
V: TRBV19
DNA: TGTGCCAGTAGTATAGTAGGAGGGAACACTGAAGCTTTCTTT
CDR3: CASSIVGGNTEAFF

J: TRBJ1-2
D: .
size: .
V: TRBV29-1
DNA: TGCAGCGTGAAGGGCTACACCTTC
CDR3: CSVKGYTF

J: TRBJ1-3
D: .
size: .
V: TRBV6-1
DNA: TGTGCCAGCAGTGAAGCAAGGTTCTCTGGAAACACCATATATTTT
CDR3: CASSEARFSGNTIYF

J: TRBJ2-7
D: .
size: .
V: TRBV18
DNA: TGTGCCAGCTCACCAAACGGGGACCCTAGAGAGCAGTACTTC
CDR3: CASSPNGDPREQYF

J: TRBJ1-1
D: .
size: .
V: TRBV28
DNA: TGTGCCAGCAGTTTACAGGAGAACACTGAAGCTTTCTTT
CDR3: CASSLQENTEAFF

J: TRBJ2-4
D: .
size: few
V: TRBV4-1
DNA: TGCGCCAGCAGCCAAGAGTCGTGGGGAAGGAGGGACATTCAGTACTTC
CDR3: CASSQESWGRRDIQYF

J: TRBJ1-3
D: .
size: .
V: TRBV19
DNA: TGTGCCAGTACTAAGGGGGGCTCCGGAAACACCATATATTTT
CDR3: CASTKGGSGNTIYF

J: TRBJ2-3
D: .
size: .
V: TRBV5-5
DNA: TGTGCCAGCAGCGAGTCAGGAACAGATACGCAGTATTTT
CDR3: CASSESGTDTQYF

J: TRBJ2-2
D: TRBD1
size: .
V: TRBV29-1
DNA: TGCAGCGCCTCCGGGACAGGGGTTCGGGGAGCTGTTTTT
CDR3: CSASGTGVRGAVF

J: TRBJ1-1
D: .
size: .
V: TRBV6-6
DNA: TGTGCCAGCCAGGGGAGCACTGAAGCTTTCTTT
CDR3: CASQGSTEAFF

J: TRBJ1-1
D: .
size: .
V: TRBV7-2
DNA: TGTGCCAGCAGCCCCCAAGGACGGGGCACTGAAGCTTTCTTT
CDR3: CASSPQGRGTEAFF